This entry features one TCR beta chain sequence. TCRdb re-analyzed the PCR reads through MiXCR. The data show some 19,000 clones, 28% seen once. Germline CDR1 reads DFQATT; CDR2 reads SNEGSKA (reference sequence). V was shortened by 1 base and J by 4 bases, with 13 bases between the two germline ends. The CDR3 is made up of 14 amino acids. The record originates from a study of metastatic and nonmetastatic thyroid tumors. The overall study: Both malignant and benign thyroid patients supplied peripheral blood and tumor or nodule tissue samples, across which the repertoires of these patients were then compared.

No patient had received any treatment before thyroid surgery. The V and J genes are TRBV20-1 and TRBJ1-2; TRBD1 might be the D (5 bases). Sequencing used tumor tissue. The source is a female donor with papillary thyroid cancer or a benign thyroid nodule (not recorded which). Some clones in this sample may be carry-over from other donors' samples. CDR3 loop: CSARGERGLYGYTF. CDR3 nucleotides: TGCAGTGCTAGAGGCGAGCGGGGCCTCTATGGCTACACCTTC.